This entry lists 31 T cell receptor beta chains sequenced from one sample in a study of human T cells and chemical hapten exposure. Time point noted: patch test 2, 6 weeks after DPC sensitization. The treatment: therapeutic diphenylcyclopropenone sensitization with weekly scalp DPC. TCRdb itself ran the RACE reads through MiXCR, one entry per CDR3 protein. The sample consists of some 96,000 distinct CDR3 sequences, roughly a tenth of them appearing once. This specimen was whole blood, taken in connection with sensitization to the hapten diphenylcyclopropenone (DPC). The receptors were gathered from a woman aged 40 to 55 with alopecia areata. Some clones in this sample may be carry-over from other donors' samples.

This clonotype was seen many times. The J gene is TRBJ1-6, the V gene TRBV6-5; D is perhaps TRBD1 (6 bases). The germline V gene encodes CDR1 MNHEY and CDR2 SVGAGI. Trimming took off 0 bases at V and 7 bases at J, with 13 bases between the two ends. This CDR3 is 16 amino acids long. The CDR3, as DNA: TGTGCCAGCAGTTACTCGAATGGGGGGCGAAATTCACCCCTCCACTTT. This sequence encodes CASSYSNGGRNSPLHF.

This clonotype was seen many times. J is TRBJ2-7 and V is TRBV20-1, with TRBD1 identical over 10 bases. This CDR3 is built from 13 residues. Germline V CDR1 and CDR2: DFQATT, SNEGSKA (reference sequence). The ends lost 6 bases at V and 6 bases at J; junction bases unmatched: 8. CDR3 amino acids: CSAPGQGKPEQYF. CDR3 in DNA: TGCAGTGCCCCGGGACAGGGGAAACCCGAGCAGTACTTC.

This clonotype was seen a handful of times. V and J are TRBV5-6 and TRBJ2-1; perhaps TRBD2 as D (6 bases). The CDR3 runs 15 residues. Looked up from germline, CDR1 is SGHDT and CDR2 is YYEEEE. The ends were cut back, 4 bases at V and 8 bases at J, with 19 bases in the middle. CDR3 DNA sequence: TGTGCCAGCAGCCTACTATGGAGGGTTCAGGATGAGCAGTTCTTC. Translating gives CASSLLWRVQDEQFF.

This clonotype was counted at least ten times. This rearrangement joins TRBV7-2 to TRBJ1-5; the match to TRBD1 covers 7 bases. Trimming cost V 1 base and J 5 bases; bases outside gene matches: 5. Germline-derived CDR1 and CDR2 are SGHTA and FQGNSA. CDR3 size: 15 residues. CDR3 in DNA: TGTGCCAGCAGCTTAGTCACAGGGGCCGATCAGCCCCAGCATTTT. This codes for CASSLVTGADQPQHF.

This clonotype was seen repeatedly, ten times or more. This chain connects TRBV20-1 to TRBJ1-4; D remains unclear. The CDR3 has 14 residues. Germline lookup yields CDR1 DFQATT and CDR2 SNEGSKA (reference sequence). V was pared by 0 bases and J by 8 bases, with 13 bases between. The CDR3 DNA is TGCAGTGCTAGAGATCAAAGGCTTGACGAAAAACTGTTTTTT. It is translated as CSARDQRLDEKLFF.

This clonotype has ten or more counts. The CDR3 nucleotides are TGTGCCAGCAGCCCCAGGGGGCTAGGGTCCTACGAGCAGTACTTC. Amino acid sequence: CASSPRGLGSYEQYF. V and J are TRBV7-8 and TRBJ2-7, with 8 bases matching TRBD1. V lost 5 bases and J lost 1; bases outside the gene matches: 7. This CDR3 is built from 15 residues. Germline CDR1 reads SGHVS; CDR2 reads FQNEAQ.

The V call is TRBV28, the J call TRBJ1-1, with D possibly matching TRBD1 (6 bases). The V and J ends lost 3 bases and 0 bases respectively, with 14 bases between them. Per germline, CDR1 MDHEN and CDR2 SYDVKM. The CDR3 sequence is 16 residues long. The CDR3 nucleotides are TGTGCCAGCAGTTTCCCGCCTCGGACAGTGAACACTGAAGCTTTCTTT. This sequence encodes CASSFPPRTVNTEAFF.

This clonotype was detected ten times or more. The CDR3 region is CASSPPGGSEQYF. CDR3 coding DNA: TGTGCCAGCTCACCTCCAGGGGGTAGCGAGCAGTACTTC. The chain couples TRBV18 to TRBJ2-7; TRBD1 matches at 7 bases. Per the germline V gene, CDR1 is KGHSH and CDR2 is LQKENI. The length of the CDR3 is 13 residues. J gave up 6 bases and V 3 bases, and 5 bases lay outside the gene matches.

Ten or more counts support this clonotype. This chain joins TRBV27 and TRBJ1-1; D unresolved. Germline lookup yields CDR1 MNHEY and CDR2 SMNVEV (reference sequence). This CDR3 has 13 residues. Trimming stripped 2 bases from V and 5 bases from J, with 9 bases between. The CDR3 nucleotides read TGTGCCAGCAGTTTAGTCATTGGGACTGAAGCTTTCTTT. It specifies CASSLVIGTEAFF.

This clonotype was counted a few times. The V call is TRBV20-1, the J call TRBJ2-7; D gene unclear. The CDR3 extends over 9 amino acids. Germline V gene data show CDR1 as DFQATT and CDR2 as SNEGSKA (reference sequence). The ends were cut back, 6 bases at V and 4 bases at J, with 4 bases in the middle. CDR3 sequence: CSAGYEQYF. Here the CDR3 DNA reads TGCAGTGCCGGGTACGAGCAGTACTTC.

This clonotype has at least ten counts. The chain links TRBV18 to TRBJ2-7, with 9 bases aligning to TRBD2. After removal of 3 bases from V and 5 bases from J, the junction contained 8 bases not matched to a gene. The CDR3 loop spans 15 amino acids. Germline lookup yields CDR1 KGHSH and CDR2 LQKENI. The DNA for the CDR3 is TGTGCCAGCTCACCCGGGGCTAGCGGGGTCGACGAGCAGTACTTC. Protein product: CASSPGASGVDEQYF.

This clonotype was counted ten times or more. CDR3 in DNA: TGTGCCAGCATGAAGGGGCTCAGCACAGATACGCAGTATTTT. This codes for CASMKGLSTDTQYF. The chain has TRBV6-5 and TRBJ2-3; tentatively, D is TRBD1 (5 bases). The V end was cut by 7 bases, the J end by 0 bases, with 11 bases between. The CDR3 is made up of 14 amino acids. Germline V gene lookup returns CDR1 MNHEY and CDR2 SVGAGI.

This clonotype turned up a few times. The V and J genes are TRBV5-4 and TRBJ2-3; D is unclear. V was trimmed by 1 base and J by 6 bases, leaving 9 bases between them. The germline CDR1 and CDR2 sequences are SGHNT and YYREEE (reference sequence). The CDR3 sequence is 13 residues long. Here the CDR3 reads CASSLRAGDTQYF. CDR3 in DNA: TGTGCCAGCAGCTTGCGGGCAGGCGATACGCAGTATTTT. The variable domain in full, with the rest retrieved from reference TRBV5-4 and TRBJ2-3, is ETGVTQSPTHLIKTRGQQVTLRCSSQSGHNTVSWYQQALGQGPQFIFQYYREEENGRGNFPPRFSGLQFPNYSSELNVNALELDDSALYLCASSLRAGDTQYFGPGTRLTVL.

This clonotype was picked up a small number of times. V gene TRBV5-4 combines with J gene TRBJ2-2, with 13 bases matching TRBD2. CDR1 and CDR2 from the germline V gene are SGHNT and YYREEE (reference sequence). The CDR3 totals 16 residues. V was clipped by 5 bases and J by 4 bases; unmatched bases: 5. The chain's CDR3 is CASRQLAGGVTGELFF. The CDR3 DNA reads TGTGCCAGCAGGCAACTAGCGGGAGGGGTCACCGGGGAGCTGTTTTTT.

This clonotype came up many times. The chain combines TRBV6-2 or TRBV6-3 with TRBJ2-7; D remains ambiguous. The CDR3 runs 11 residues. Per germline, CDR1 MNHEY and CDR2 SVGEGT. V lost 6 bases and J 3 bases, leaving 6 bases between the germline ends. The DNA for the CDR3 is TGTGCCAGCAGGAGTTTCTACGAGCAGTACTTC. Translated: CASRSFYEQYF.

This clonotype was recorded many times. This sequence joins TRBV29-1 and TRBJ1-2; no clear D. The length of the CDR3 is 13 residues. V was shortened by 7 bases and J by 7 bases, with 19 bases between the two germline ends. The V gene's germline CDR1 is SQVTM and CDR2 ANQGSEA. This chain's CDR3 is CSALPNPGAGYTF. In DNA, the CDR3 is TGCAGCGCCCTGCCTAATCCTGGAGCTGGCTACACCTTC.

A note on this clonotype: A read error is possible here, since a much larger clone lies one base away. The rearrangement links TRBV6-1 to TRBJ1-1; possibly TRBD1 for D (6 bases). The germline V gene encodes CDR1 MNHNS and CDR2 SASEGT. The CDR3 runs to 12 residues. The chain's CDR3 is CVSYRVGTEAFF. The CDR3 region has the DNA TGTGTCAGTTACAGGGTTGGCACTGAAGCTTTCTTT.

This clonotype was found many times. This chain connects TRBV12-3 or TRBV12-4 to TRBJ1-2; D may be TRBD1 (6 bases). CDR3 size: 13 residues. With 4 bases removed from V and 7 bases from J, the gap between germline ends came to 13 bases. CDR3 DNA: TGTGCCAGCAGTTATCGGACAGCCGGTGGCTACACCTTC. Protein: CASSYRTAGGYTF.

Ten or more counts support this clonotype. The rearrangement links TRBV7-9 to TRBJ2-7; D is unclear. The length of the CDR3 is 12 residues. The germline CDR1 and CDR2 sequences are SEHNR and FQNEAQ (reference sequence). V lost 4 bases, J lost 3 bases, and 7 bases lay in between. The CDR3 loop reads CASSSRFYEQYF. In DNA, the CDR3 is TGTGCCAGCAGCTCACGATTCTACGAGCAGTACTTC.

In this sample, this clonotype turned up a few times. The chain has TRBV19 and TRBJ1-2, with no clear D. V was pared by 8 bases and J by 7 bases, with 17 bases between. Germline values: CDR1 LNHDA, CDR2 SQIVND (reference sequence). The CDR3 sequence is 13 residues long. The CDR3 protein is CASSGGDSLGYTF. The CDR3 DNA reads TGTGCCAGTTCGGGCGGAGACTCCCTTGGCTACACCTTC.

This sequence joins TRBV3-1 and TRBJ2-4, with unresolved D. V shed 1 base and J shed 0 bases, with 13 bases lying between them. Germline values: CDR1 LGHDT, CDR2 YNNKEL (reference sequence). The CDR3 contains 17 residues. CDR3: CASSQGSTPRAKNIQYF. CDR3 coding DNA: TGTGCCAGCAGCCAAGGCTCGACTCCTCGAGCCAAAAACATTCAGTACTTC.

This clonotype was observed many times. This chain uses TRBV9 with TRBJ2-5; a weak D match, TRBD1 (6 bases). V was pared by 3 bases and J by 1 base, with 13 bases between. The CDR3 spans 15 residues. CDR1 SGDLS and CDR2 YYNGEE come from the germline V gene. The CDR3 is CASSEGVSTQETQYF. The CDR3 DNA reads TGTGCCAGCAGCGAGGGGGTCTCTACCCAAGAGACCCAGTACTTC.

J is TRBJ2-3 and V is TRBV29-1; D may be TRBD1 (5 bases). V lost 7 bases and J 5 bases, leaving 19 bases between the germline ends. There are 14 residues in the CDR3. The germline gives CDR1 SQVTM, CDR2 ANQGSEA. CDR3 residues: CSAKPDTKGDTQYF. As DNA, the CDR3 is TGCAGCGCCAAACCGGACACAAAAGGAGATACGCAGTATTTT.

This clonotype was seen more than once but under ten times. The genes are TRBV10-1 and TRBJ2-7; a weak D match, TRBD1 (5 bases). The germline CDR1 and CDR2 sequences are WNHNN and SYGVQD (reference sequence). V lost 7 bases and J 6 bases, leaving 13 bases between the germline ends. The CDR3 contains 12 residues. CDR3 sequence: CASNRPMSEQYF. CDR3 sequence (DNA): TGCGCCAGCAACAGGCCTATGTCCGAGCAGTACTTC.

This clonotype was seen a single time. A read error may explain this, as a much larger clone is one base away. This chain joins TRBV28 and TRBJ1-4, with D hard to call. The V and J ends lost 7 bases and 6 bases respectively, with 15 bases between them. The germline gives CDR1 MDHEN, CDR2 SYDVKM. This CDR3 comprises 14 residues. The CDR3, as DNA: TGTGCCAGCAACCCCGGCGGGGATGATGAAAAACTGTTTTTT. Its protein product is CASNPGGDDEKLFF.

This clonotype was seen repeatedly, ten times or more. The chain is built from TRBV12-2 and TRBJ2-7; TRBD2, the D gene given by the table, was not confirmed from the DNA. TRBV12-2 is shown as a pseudogene. This CDR3 has 16 amino acids. CDR3 loop: CASRFPRLATLDEQYF. The CDR3 DNA sequence: TGTGCAAGTCGCTTTCCTCGACTAGCGACCCTCGACGAGCAGTACTTC.

Many counts were recorded for this clonotype. The chain recombines TRBV12-3 or TRBV12-4 with TRBJ2-6, with D perhaps matching TRBD2 (5 bases). The germline V and J ends were trimmed by 5 bases and 0 bases, with 17 bases remaining between them. The CDR3 length is 18 residues. The chain's CDR3 is CASSASQRAISGANVLTF. In DNA, the CDR3 is TGTGCCAGCAGTGCTTCGCAGAGGGCCATCTCTGGGGCCAACGTCCTGACTTTC.

This clonotype was recorded at least ten times. The chain combines TRBV7-2 with TRBJ1-1; D ambiguous. The V gene's germline CDR1 is SGHTA and CDR2 FQGNSA. V was pared by 1 base and J by 5 bases, with 5 bases between. The CDR3 is 12 amino acids. DNA for the CDR3: TGTGCCAGCAGCTTAGTATCAACTGAAGCTTTCTTT. It codes for CASSLVSTEAFF.

This clonotype was observed at least ten times. The genes are TRBV18 and TRBJ2-1; 7 nucleotides line up with TRBD1. The CDR3 is 12 amino acids. J was trimmed by 8 bases and V by 8 bases; bases with no gene match: 6. From germline, CDR1 is KGHSH and CDR2 LQKENI. The CDR3 is CASTQGNDEQFF. The CDR3 DNA reads as TGTGCCAGCACACAGGGGAACGATGAGCAGTTCTTC.

This clonotype was recorded at least ten times. This chain joins TRBV5-6 and TRBJ2-7; D uncertain. This CDR3 has 16 residues. CDR1 and CDR2 (germline): SGHDT, YYEEEE. Trimming pared 2 bases from V and 0 bases from J, leaving 15 bases between. The CDR3 sequence is CASSFSVIDRSYEQYF. CDR3 DNA sequence: TGTGCCAGCAGCTTTTCCGTCATCGATCGCTCCTACGAGCAGTACTTC.

This chain links TRBV7-2 with TRBJ1-1; D remains unclear. V was shortened by 5 bases and J by 8 bases, with 18 bases between the two germline ends. The germline CDR1 and CDR2 sequences are SGHTA and FQGNSA. The CDR3 is 14 amino acids. The CDR3 spells CASSLTPTVEEAFF. The CDR3, as DNA: TGTGCCAGCAGCCTTACCCCGACGGTGGAAGAAGCTTTCTTT.